The entry below gives a single T cell receptor (beta chain) sequence along with its context. This clonotype appeared many times. It has no known antigen specificity. Per-nucleotide qualities are absent, and no much larger clonotype sits a single base away. Synthesis of TCR cDNA relied on 5'RACE template switching, a step that introduced a universal primer site along with unique molecular identifiers. Priming of cDNA synthesis was performed from both the TCR alpha and TCR beta constant segments. Library amplification used two PCR steps, and the second PCR step added sample barcodes and sequencing adapters. Sequencing of the libraries was done on either Illumina HiSeq 2500 (2x100 bp) or NovaSeq (2x150 bp). As for how the authors treated the data: Reads were demultiplexed and collapsed into UMI consensus sequences with MIGEC, and V(D)J alignment was performed with MiXCR. Vaccine-responding clonotypes were defined with edgeR using replicate PBMC samples, requiring FDR below 0.01 and a log2 fold change above 5 up to day 15. Bulk clonotypes were assigned CD4 or CD8 identity according to which sequenced CD4 or CD8 repertoire held them at higher abundance. TCRdb took the public reads, trimmed them with fastp at Q25, ran MiXCR for clone calling and kept in-frame beta chains. Entries are consolidated by CDR3 protein sequence, retaining the most common genes and DNA. The V and J calls come from TCRdb's annotation, not from the publication. This sample lists about 63,000 distinct CDR3 sequences; 7.4% were detected once. The ten largest clonotypes hold 35% to 40% of the sample.

CDR1 and CDR2, per the germline V gene, are MGHDK and SYGVNS. The trim is 8 bases for V and 4 bases for J, with a gap of 17 bases between the germline ends. Counted from cysteine to phenylalanine, this CDR3 has 14 amino acids. Only the CDR3 portion is preserved as DNA: 42 bases, with reading frame beginning at the first base. Taken with the paper, the label for treatment or condition translates to: live attenuated yellow fever vaccine strain. A standard Ficoll-Paque protocol was used to isolate PBMCs from peripheral blood. Dynabeads CD4 and CD8 positive selection kits were used to isolate CD4 and CD8 T-cell fractions. TriZol was used to extract RNA from bulk PBMCs, from CD4 and CD8 fractions, and from dextramer-positive and dextramer-negative fractions. This record comes from a study of T cells after yellow fever vaccination (dated 2019 in TCRdb). The study in broad terms: Libraries from fractions with low cell numbers were prepared with the SMART-Seq v4 Ultra Low Input RNA kit. Bulk TCR alpha and beta repertoires were sequenced longitudinally to track T-cell clones before and after primary and booster YFV17D yellow fever vaccination. Two healthy male donors, one aged 18 to 30 and one aged 30 to 40 years, made up the cohort. Bulk PBMC replicates and cell subsets were isolated from blood drawn at multiple timepoints before and after both primary and secondary immunization.

Results the study describes overall, beyond this receptor: Because abundant contaminating clonotypes from the bulk population could be contained in FACS-sorted repertoires, computational filtering was required. Only a couple of donors were included in the study, so the extent to which the findings can be generalized is limited. After the booster, most of the clones that had expanded following primary vaccination were detected again (around 97% of CD4 and around 90% of CD8), which suggests that memory was broadly maintained. A small fraction of clonotypes appeared in both the CD4 and CD8 compartments, likely as a result of convergent recombination. Compared with the primary T-cell response, the secondary T-cell response was faster but weaker, reaching its peak on day 5 rather than on day 15.

The sequence is built from TRBV25-1 and TRBJ1-2; a tentative D match to TRBD1 spans 6 bases. The sequences come from CD8+ T cells sorted from PBMCs, collected 15 days after the yellow fever booster vaccination. This TCR derives from a man younger than 45 who received the YFV17D yellow fever vaccine. The CDR3 is CASGAGGHLYGYTF. The base sequence is TGTGCCAGCGGAGCGGGGGGACACCTCTATGGCTACACCTTC.